The rows below give T cell receptor beta chains drawn from one sample of a study of control samples from healthy donors and cancer patients. Produced via immunoSEQ multiplex PCR; TCRdb's table is partial and in-frame only. The sample contains around 120,000 clones, about 95% of which appear only once. The sample comprised blood. The source is a man aged 25 to 45 in good health. Both conserved end residues are part of each CDR3. The D gene is left open where the match is weak. Clone size is shown for a subset of rows, as once, few, many or a class of expanded clone.

J gene,clone size,D gene,V gene,CDR3 protein,CDR3 DNA
TRBJ1-3,NA,NA,TRBV7-2,CASSFNRLSGNTIYF,TGTGCCAGCAGCTTTAACAGGCTCTCTGGAAACACCATATATTTT
TRBJ2-3,many,TRBD2,TRBV6-1,CASSDLAGGTDTQYF,TGTGCCAGCAGTGATTTAGCGGGGGGCACAGATACGCAGTATTTT
TRBJ1-2,NA,NA,TRBV14,CASSPWNLDYGYTF,TGTGCCAGCAGCCCGTGGAACCTCGACTATGGCTACACCTTC
TRBJ1-1,NA,NA,TRBV7-9,CASSLQDGWARAETEAFF,TGTGCCAGCAGCTTACAGGACGGTTGGGCCAGGGCGGAAACTGAAGCTTTCTTT
TRBJ1-2,NA,TRBD1,TRBV10-3,CAIRVQGAQTGYTF,TGTGCCATCAGGGTTCAGGGGGCGCAGACGGGCTACACCTTC
TRBJ1-4,NA,NA,TRBV28,CASTFRGGYEKLFF,TGTGCCAGCACCTTCCGGGGAGGGTATGAAAAACTGTTTTTT
TRBJ1-1,NA,TRBD1,TRBV5-1,CASTPDRGTEAFF,TGCGCCAGCACCCCAGACAGGGGCACTGAAGCTTTCTTT
TRBJ1-4,NA,NA,TRBV19,CASRPLADLNEKLFF,TGTGCCAGCCGTCCGTTAGCCGACCTTAATGAAAAACTGTTTTTT
TRBJ2-5,NA,NA,TRBV11-2,CASSWGETQYF,TGTGCCAGCAGCTGGGGGGAGACCCAGTACTTC
TRBJ2-2,NA,NA,TRBV6-5,CASSYSFTGSGELFF,TGTGCCAGCAGTTACTCGTTTACAGGGTCCGGGGAGCTGTTTTTT
TRBJ2-2,NA,NA,TRBV6-5,CASSYSAGQPGELFF,TGTGCCAGCAGTTACTCGGCAGGGCAGCCCGGGGAGCTGTTTTTT
TRBJ2-7,NA,NA,TRBV6-5,CASSYLGEQYF,TGTGCCAGCAGTTACCTCGGCGAGCAGTACTTC
TRBJ2-1,NA,TRBD1,TRBV13,CASSHRDRGDNEQFF,TGTGCCAGCAGCCACCGGGACAGGGGCGACAATGAGCAGTTCTTC
TRBJ1-6,NA,NA,TRBV28,CASSLLSSYNSPLHF,TGTGCCAGCAGTTTGCTGAGCTCCTATAATTCACCCCTCCACTTT
TRBJ2-5,NA,TRBD1,TRBV6-5,CASSPQGGARQTQYF,TGTGCCAGCAGTCCTCAAGGGGGCGCACGGCAGACCCAGTACTTC
TRBJ1-1,NA,NA,TRBV4-1,CASSPNRGNTEAFF,TGCGCCAGCAGCCCTAATAGGGGGAACACTGAAGCTTTCTTT
TRBJ2-3,NA,TRBD2,TRBV28,CASSPTLAVNTDTQYF,TGTGCCAGCAGTCCAACCCTAGCGGTAAACACAGATACGCAGTATTTT
TRBJ2-1,NA,NA,TRBV27,CASSFLGSSYNEQFF,TGTGCCAGCAGTTTCCTGGGGAGCTCCTACAATGAGCAGTTCTTC
TRBJ1-5,NA,NA,TRBV2,CASRLDVSNQPQHF,TGTGCCAGCAGGCTCGACGTCTCCAATCAGCCCCAGCATTTT
TRBJ1-1,NA,NA,TRBV7-9,CASRPSGGNTEAFF,TGTGCCAGCAGGCCCTCGGGGGGGAACACTGAAGCTTTCTTT
TRBJ2-7,once,NA,TRBV7-9,CASSSSGGSVAYEQYF,TGTGCCAGCAGCTCATCAGGGGGGTCCGTTGCATACGAGCAGTACTTC
TRBJ2-7,once,NA,TRBV6-5,CASSPTGVSSYEQYF,TGTGCCAGCAGCCCGACAGGAGTTAGCTCCTACGAGCAGTACTTC
TRBJ1-1,NA,NA,TRBV5-1,CASSQDGRTRNTEAFF,TGCGCCAGCAGCCAGGATGGGAGAACTCGGAACACTGAAGCTTTCTTT
TRBJ1-2,NA,NA,TRBV5-5,CASSLVPQPQLANYGYTF,TGTGCCAGCAGCTTAGTCCCCCAGCCACAATTAGCTAACTATGGCTACACCTTC
TRBJ2-2,NA,NA,TRBV6-5,CASSYYGPRNTGELFF,TGTGCCAGCAGTTACTATGGACCGAGAAACACCGGGGAGCTGTTTTTT
TRBJ1-6,NA,NA,TRBV7-9,CASRDLKSYSPLHF,TGTGCCAGCAGGGACCTAAAGTCGTATTCACCCCTCCACTTT
TRBJ1-2,NA,NA,TRBV19,CASSIISGFGYTF,TGTGCCAGTAGTATAATTAGTGGCTTCGGCTACACCTTC
TRBJ1-5,NA,NA,TRBV4-1,CASSSRQNQPQHF,TGCGCCAGCAGCTCCCGACAGAATCAGCCCCAGCATTTT
TRBJ1-1,NA,NA,TRBV5-1,CASSLYGRHTEAFF,TGCGCCAGCAGCTTGTATGGACGCCACACTGAAGCTTTCTTT
TRBJ2-5,NA,TRBD1,TRBV6-5,CASSPTGGGKTQYF,TGTGCCAGCAGTCCGACAGGGGGAGGGAAGACCCAGTACTTC
TRBJ1-1,NA,NA,TRBV5-1,CASSLVVGSEAFF,TGCGCCAGCAGCTTGGTAGTTGGGTCTGAAGCTTTCTTT
TRBJ2-4,NA,NA,TRBV10-3,CAISDAGNIQYF,TGTGCCATCAGTGATGCGGGAAACATTCAGTACTTC
TRBJ1-2,NA,TRBD1,TRBV30,CAWDRSGDSLSVIYYTF,TGTGCCTGGGACAGAAGCGGGGACAGCCTCTCTGTAATCTACTACACCTTC
TRBJ2-7,NA,NA,TRBV7-9,CASSFGTQPYEQYF,TGTGCCAGCAGCTTCGGTACGCAGCCCTACGAGCAGTACTTC
TRBJ1-2,NA,NA,TRBV9,CASSVQAQGNYGYTF,TGTGCCAGCAGCGTTCAAGCCCAGGGGAACTATGGCTACACCTTC
TRBJ2-7,NA,NA,TRBV30,CAWSPARTDFLGEQYF,TGTGCCTGGAGTCCGGCGCGGACGGACTTCCTCGGGGAGCAGTACTTC
TRBJ2-5,NA,NA,TRBV6-1,CASSEIGVLFQETQYF,TGTGCCAGCAGTGAAATCGGGGTATTATTCCAAGAGACCCAGTACTTC
TRBJ1-4,NA,TRBD1,TRBV5-5,CASSLAPSRGRSEKLFF,TGTGCCAGCAGCTTGGCTCCCTCAAGGGGGCGGAGTGAAAAACTGTTTTTT
TRBJ2-7,NA,TRBD2,TRBV25-1,CASSEIAGGPYEQYF,TGTGCCAGCAGTGAAATAGCGGGGGGTCCCTACGAGCAGTACTTC
TRBJ2-5,NA,TRBD2,TRBV10-3,CATKEAGGAEAQYF,TGTGCCACCAAGGAGGCGGGGGGGGCGGAGGCCCAGTACTTC
TRBJ1-1,NA,NA,TRBV5-5,CASSFRSIGYTEAFF,TGTGCCAGCAGCTTCCGGTCGATTGGATACACTGAAGCTTTCTTT
TRBJ1-2,NA,TRBD1,TRBV19,CASGATGSMAYGYTF,TGTGCCAGTGGGGCGACAGGGAGTATGGCCTATGGCTACACCTTC
TRBJ2-1,NA,NA,TRBV7-2,CASSLNLLGSSHNEQFF,TGTGCCAGCAGCTTAAACCTCCTAGGTTCCTCCCACAATGAGCAGTTCTTC
TRBJ1-1,NA,NA,TRBV25-1,CASSPTGLENTEAFF,TGTGCCAGCAGCCCCACAGGGTTGGAGAACACTGAAGCTTTCTTT
TRBJ1-1,NA,TRBD1,TRBV7-9,CASSSTGGGELAFF,TGTGCCAGCAGCTCGACAGGGGGCGGTGAGTTAGCTTTCTTT
TRBJ1-5,NA,TRBD1,TRBV5-5,CASSLAQGADNQPQHF,TGTGCCAGCAGCTTGGCCCAGGGGGCAGACAATCAGCCCCAGCATTTT
TRBJ1-2,NA,NA,TRBV4-3,CASSQDRGSDYGYTF,TGCGCCAGCAGCCAAGATAGGGGAAGCGACTATGGCTACACCTTC
TRBJ1-5,once,NA,TRBV30,CAWSAGGGNQPQHF,TGTGCCTGGAGTGCTGGGGGCGGCAATCAGCCCCAGCATTTT
TRBJ2-5,NA,TRBD1,TRBV7-8,CASSLGRTGGWETQYF,TGTGCCAGCAGCTTAGGCAGAACAGGGGGTTGGGAGACCCAGTACTTC
TRBJ2-5,NA,NA,TRBV2,CASSEGRETQYF,TGTGCCAGCAGTGAGGGTCGAGAGACCCAGTACTTC
TRBJ1-5,NA,NA,TRBV5-6,CASSRPSGNQPQHF,TGTGCCAGCAGCAGGCCCTCCGGCAATCAGCCCCAGCATTTT
TRBJ1-5,NA,NA,TRBV19,CASSIGHSRQPQHF,TGTGCCAGTAGTATCGGCCATAGCAGACAGCCCCAGCATTTT
TRBJ1-3,NA,TRBD1,TRBV15,CATSRDAGVQGSGNTIYF,TGTGCCACCAGCAGAGATGCGGGGGTACAGGGGTCCGGAAACACCATATATTTT
TRBJ2-3,NA,NA,TRBV29-1,CSVADSYTDTQYF,TGCAGCGTGGCAGATAGTTACACAGATACGCAGTATTTT
TRBJ2-5,NA,NA,TRBV7-6,CASRSGVAEETQYF,TGTGCCAGCAGATCCGGGGTTGCGGAAGAGACCCAGTACTTC